These T cell receptor beta chains were read from a single sample in a study of cytomegalovirus exposure and HLA in healthy donors. Sequencing was performed with immunoSEQ multiplex PCR; in TCRdb, only in-frame clones are kept and a portion is missing. The sample shows about 160,000 clones, over 75% of them seen only once. Sequencing was carried out using PBMCs. These receptors were taken from a man in his forties in good health and CMV-seronegative. Each CDR3 is given with its conserved first and last residue. The order of the fields is D gene, clone size, J gene, V gene, CDR3 DNA, CDR3 protein. The D gene is left open where the match is weak. Clone size is shown for a subset of rows, as once, few, many or a class of expanded clone.

>TRBD1|once|TRBJ1-2|TRBV6-5
TGTGCCAGCAGCTACACAGGGGGCCTTAACTATGGCTACACCTTC
CASSYTGGLNYGYTF
>TRBD1|NA|TRBJ1-3|TRBV10-3
TGTGCCATCAGCCCCCAGGGGGACTCTGGAAACACCATATATTTT
CAISPQGDSGNTIYF
>TRBD1|once|TRBJ2-7|TRBV15
TGTGCCACCAGCAGAGCGGGGACAGGCTCCTACGAGCAGTACTTC
CATSRAGTGSYEQYF
>TRBD2|NA|TRBJ2-1|TRBV9
TGTGCCAGCAGCGTCCCCGGGGGGGGCTCCTACAATGAGCAGTTCTTC
CASSVPGGGSYNEQFF
>NA|NA|TRBJ1-4|TRBV30
TGTGCCTGGAGCTCATCCAATGCGGGGAATGAAAAACTGTTTTTT
CAWSSSNAGNEKLFF
>NA|NA|TRBJ1-4|TRBV6-1
TGTGCCAGCAGTCCTGGGACATACTATAATGAAAAACTGTTTTTT
CASSPGTYYNEKLFF
>NA|once|TRBJ1-5|TRBV4-2
TGTGCCAGCAGCCAATGGACAGCAGGGACAAATCAGCCCCAGCATTTT
CASSQWTAGTNQPQHF
>NA|few|TRBJ1-1|TRBV5-4
TGTGCCAGCAGCTACGACCCAGGGTCCTGGGGCACTGAAGCTTTCTTT
CASSYDPGSWGTEAFF
>NA|NA|TRBJ2-1|TRBV6-6
TGTGCCAGCAGTGACATCCTGGGTAACAATGAGCAGTTCTTC
CASSDILGNNEQFF
>NA|NA|TRBJ2-3|TRBV5-6
TGTGCCAGCAGCTTTAAAAGGGGTTTAACAGATACGCAGTATTTT
CASSFKRGLTDTQYF
>TRBD2|NA|TRBJ2-1|TRBV7-3
TGTGCCAGCAGCTTAACCGGGACTAGCGGGGGGCACAATGAGCAGTTCTTC
CASSLTGTSGGHNEQFF
>NA|few|TRBJ1-1|TRBV7-9
TGTGCCAGCACCCCGCGACAACGAAACACTGAAGCTTTCTTT
CASTPRQRNTEAFF
>NA|NA|TRBJ2-7|TRBV7-9
TGTGCCAGCAGCTTACAGGGGCCCCTCTACGAGCAGTACTTC
CASSLQGPLYEQYF
>NA|few|TRBJ1-1|TRBV7-9
TGTGCCAGCAGCTTAGGGTCACAACGGGAGAGGAAAGCTTTCTTT
CASSLGSQRERKAFF
>TRBD1|NA|TRBJ2-3|TRBV29-1
TGCAGCATATCCCGGACAGGGGTCTATACAGATACGCAGTATTTT
CSISRTGVYTDTQYF
>TRBD1|NA|TRBJ2-3|TRBV19
TGTGCCAGTAGGGACAGGAACCTATTTTTCACAGATACGCAGTATTTT
CASRDRNLFFTDTQYF
>NA|NA|TRBJ1-3|TRBV2
TGTGCCAGCACCAAAGGAGGCGGAGGAAACACCATATATTTT
CASTKGGGGNTIYF
>TRBD1|NA|TRBJ1-6|TRBV19
TGTGCCAGTAGTCCGGACAGGGCAGACGGTTCACCCCTCCACTTT
CASSPDRADGSPLHF
>TRBD2|NA|TRBJ2-1|TRBV29-1
TGCAGCACCATAGGGACTAGCGGCACCTCCTACAATGAGCAGTTCTTC
CSTIGTSGTSYNEQFF
>TRBD2|once|TRBJ2-3|TRBV5-1
TGCGCCAGCAGCTCCGGGACTACCACAGATACGCAGTATTTT
CASSSGTTTDTQYF
>TRBD1|NA|TRBJ1-1|TRBV5-1
TGCGCCAGCAGACGGGACAGGGGGTGGACTGAAGCTTTCTTT
CASRRDRGWTEAFF
>TRBD1|NA|TRBJ2-7|TRBV12-5
TGTGCTAGTGACCCAGGGACAGGGCAGGGCTACGAGCAGTACTTC
CASDPGTGQGYEQYF
>NA|once|TRBJ1-6|TRBV6-4
TGTGCCAGCAGTGACTCGCTGAGGTCACCCCTCCACTTT
CASSDSLRSPLHF
>TRBD1|once|TRBJ2-3|TRBV30
TGTGCCTGGAGTGCCACACCGGGACAGGGGCGGGATACGCAGTATTTT
CAWSATPGQGRDTQYF